The 2 T cell receptor beta chains presented below share a single source sample, sequenced in a study of blood T cell repertoires in COVID-19 (dated by TCRdb to 2019 to 2021). The library relied on the immunoSEQ multiplex PCR assay. TCRdb retrieved this table from immuneACCESS and kept in-frame rearrangements only. Not all clones are present; in checked studies, unresolved V genes account for under half, and no reason is known for the remainder. This sample lists 220,000 or so clones; more than 65% were detected once. The ten largest account for about 3.8% of the sample. The sample was peripheral blood. These receptors were taken from a woman at least 80 years old with acute or convalescent COVID-19.

The chain carries TRBV5-8 and TRBJ1-4, with 8 bases aligning to TRBD1. Unmatched junction bases numbered 6, after V lost 4 bases and J lost 16 bases. The CDR3 has 11 amino acids. Looked up from germline, CDR1 is SGHTS and CDR2 is YDEGEE. The chain's CDR3 is CASSTGQGEFF. DNA of the CDR3: TGTGCCAGCAGCACTGGACAGGGAGAGTTTTTT.

The gene calls are TRBV7-2 and TRBJ1-1; 7 bases align to TRBD1. This CDR3 contains 13 residues. Germline V gene lookup returns CDR1 SGHTA and CDR2 FQGNSA. The V gene end was trimmed by 1 base and the J gene end by 4 bases; junction bases not matched to a gene: 0. The DNA of the CDR3 is TGTGCCAGCAGCTTAGGGGACAGCACTGAAGCTTTCTTT. It yields the protein CASSLGDSTEAFF.